This T cell receptor (beta chain) is from a study of control samples from healthy donors and cancer patients. Libraries were prepared by immunoSEQ multiplex PCR; TCRdb keeps only in-frame clonotypes and omits some of them. The data hold about 140,000 clones, with 90% to 95% observed a single time. The specimen sequenced was blood. This TCR derives from a middle-aged man in good health.

CDR3 protein: CASSVGQNHYEQYF. The CDR3 DNA follows: TGTGCCAGCAGCGTAGGGCAGAACCACTACGAGCAGTACTTC. This chain joins TRBV9 and TRBJ2-7, with D unresolved. Trimming took off 0 bases at V and 3 bases at J, with 10 bases between the two ends. The CDR3 runs to 14 residues. Germline-derived CDR1 and CDR2 are SGDLS and YYNGEE.